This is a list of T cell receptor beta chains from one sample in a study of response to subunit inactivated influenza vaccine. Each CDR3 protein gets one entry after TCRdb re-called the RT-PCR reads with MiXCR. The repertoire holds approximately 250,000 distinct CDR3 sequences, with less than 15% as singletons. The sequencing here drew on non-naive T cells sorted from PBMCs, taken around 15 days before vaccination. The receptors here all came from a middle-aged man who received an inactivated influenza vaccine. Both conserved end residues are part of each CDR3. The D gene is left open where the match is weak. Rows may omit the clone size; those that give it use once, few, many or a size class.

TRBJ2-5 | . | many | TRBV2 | CASNYFGTQETQYF | TGTGCCAGCAATTATTTTGGGACCCAAGAGACCCAGTACTTC
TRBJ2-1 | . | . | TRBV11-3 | CASSPNSDVQFF | TGTGCCAGCAGCCCAAACTCGGATGTGCAGTTCTTC
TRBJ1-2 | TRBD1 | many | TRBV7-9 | CASNSQGGAAISYGYTF | TGTGCCAGCAACTCCCAGGGGGGTGCGGCGATATCCTATGGCTACACCTTC
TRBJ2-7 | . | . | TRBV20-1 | CSARPVINYEQYF | TGCAGTGCCAGACCGGTTATCAATTACGAGCAGTACTTC
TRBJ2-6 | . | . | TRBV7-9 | CASTPTTTGQLSGANVLTF | TGTGCCAGCACTCCAACGACAACGGGACAACTATCTGGGGCCAACGTCCTGACTTTC
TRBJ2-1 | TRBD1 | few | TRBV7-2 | CASSSDRGIHNEQFF | TGTGCCAGCAGCTCGGACAGGGGTATACACAATGAGCAGTTCTTC
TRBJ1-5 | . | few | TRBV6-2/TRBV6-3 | CASRRSRGPYQPQHF | TGTGCCAGCAGGAGGAGTCGGGGGCCGTATCAGCCCCAGCATTTT
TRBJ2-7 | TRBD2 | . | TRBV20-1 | CSAKASGRANEQYF | TGCAGTGCAAAAGCTAGCGGGAGGGCCAACGAGCAGTACTTC
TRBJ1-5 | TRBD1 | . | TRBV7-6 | CTCSSAGQGAHWGNQPQHF | TGTACCTGCAGCAGCGCCGGACAGGGGGCTCATTGGGGCAATCAGCCCCAGCATTTT
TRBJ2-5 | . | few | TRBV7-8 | CASSTLGQTQYF | TGTGCCAGCAGCACCTTAGGCCAGACCCAGTACTTC
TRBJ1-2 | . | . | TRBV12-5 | CASGLTADYGYTF | TGTGCTAGTGGTTTGACAGCGGATTATGGCTACACCTTC
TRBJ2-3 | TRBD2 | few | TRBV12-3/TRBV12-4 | CASSGTSGGTGAITDTQYF | TGTGCCAGCAGTGGGACTAGCGGCGGAACTGGGGCAATAACAGATACGCAGTATTTT
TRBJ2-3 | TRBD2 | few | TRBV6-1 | CASSERGGDTDTQYF | TGTGCCAGCAGTGAACGCGGGGGGGACACAGATACGCAGTATTTT
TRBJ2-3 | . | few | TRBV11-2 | CASSRTDRFSSTDTQYF | TGTGCCAGCAGCCGCACCGACAGATTCTCTAGCACAGATACGCAGTATTTT
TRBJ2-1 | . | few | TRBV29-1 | CSVEGTASSYNEQFF | TGCAGCGTTGAAGGGACGGCGAGCTCCTACAATGAGCAGTTCTTC
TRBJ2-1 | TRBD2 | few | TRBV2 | CASSGASGRAGNEQFF | TGTGCCAGCAGTGGGGCTAGCGGGAGGGCTGGCAATGAGCAGTTCTTC
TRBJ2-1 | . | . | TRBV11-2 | CASSPQYSEQLF | TGTGCCAGCAGCCCACAGTACAGTGAGCAGCTCTTC
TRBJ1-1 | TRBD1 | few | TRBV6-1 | CASRGDRGGTEAFF | TGTGCCAGCAGGGGAGACAGGGGCGGGACTGAAGCTTTCTTT
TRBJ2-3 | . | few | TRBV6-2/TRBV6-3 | CASSSFLRVMTDTQYF | TGTGCCAGCAGTTCGTTTCTTCGTGTTATGACAGATACGCAGTATTTT
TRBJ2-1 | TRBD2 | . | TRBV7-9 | CASSPPSGSRSYNEQFF | TGTGCCAGCAGCCCCCCCAGCGGGAGTCGCTCCTACAATGAGCAGTTCTTC
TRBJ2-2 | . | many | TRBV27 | CASRLGGLNTGELFF | TGTGCCAGCAGATTAGGGGGGTTGAACACCGGGGAGCTGTTTTTT
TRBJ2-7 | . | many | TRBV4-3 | CASSQEGGAGPSYEQYF | TGCGCCAGCAGCCAAGAAGGAGGGGCGGGCCCCTCCTACGAGCAGTACTTC
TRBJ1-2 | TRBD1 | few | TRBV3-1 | CASSQVRTGNYGYTF | TGTGCCAGCAGCCAAGTGAGGACAGGAAACTATGGCTACACCTTC
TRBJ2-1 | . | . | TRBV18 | CASSRQGGSYNEQFF | TGTGCCAGCTCACGTCAGGGGGGATCCTACAATGAGCAGTTCTTC
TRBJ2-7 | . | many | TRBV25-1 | CASSAGLEGAYEQYF | TGTGCCAGCAGCGCAGGGTTAGAGGGGGCCTACGAGCAGTACTTC
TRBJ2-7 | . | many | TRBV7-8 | CASSTGEGRQYF | TGTGCCAGCAGCACAGGGGAGGGAAGGCAGTACTTC
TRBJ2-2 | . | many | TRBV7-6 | CASSTGNTGELFF | TGTGCCAGCAGCACAGGGAACACCGGGGAGCTGTTTTTT
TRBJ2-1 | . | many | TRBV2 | CASSEISGGVEQFF | TGTGCCAGCAGTGAGATTAGCGGAGGGGTGGAGCAGTTCTTC
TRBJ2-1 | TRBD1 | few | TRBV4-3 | CASSQVVDRGLTEQFF | TGCGCCAGCAGCCAAGTTGTGGACAGGGGACTGACCGAGCAGTTCTTC
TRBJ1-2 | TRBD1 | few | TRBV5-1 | CASSGGQGVYGYTF | TGCGCCAGCAGCGGAGGACAGGGGGTCTATGGCTACACCTTC
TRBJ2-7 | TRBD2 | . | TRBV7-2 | CASSPTSGFYEQYF | TGTGCCAGCAGCCCGACTAGCGGGTTTTACGAGCAGTACTTC
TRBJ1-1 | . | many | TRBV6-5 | CASSYSISMNTEAFF | TGTGCCAGCAGTTACTCGATCTCGATGAACACTGAAGCTTTCTTT
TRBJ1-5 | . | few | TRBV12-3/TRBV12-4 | CASRGKGAQHF | TGTGCCAGCAGGGGGAAGGGTGCCCAGCATTTT